The clone carrying this TCR beta chain was recorded many times. Its antigen is not identified. This sample stems from a study of T cells in Graves' hyperthyroidism and ophthalmopathy. Regarding the study as a whole: Researchers found most expanded thyroid clonotypes above 0.001 in blood as well.

Amplification of TCR beta CDR3 regions was performed using RNA transcripts as template. An initial round of RT-PCR targeting the TCR CDR3 relied on the HTBI primer set. One entry per CDR3 protein results from TCRdb running MiXCR on the multiplex PCR reads. This table holds fewer than 750,000 distinct CDR3 sequences, roughly 15% found once. The TCR sequence derives from a woman aged 40 to 50 with Graves' ophthalmopathy. The sequenced sample consisted of blood.

The CDR3 DNA reads as TGTGCCAGCAGCCAAGCAGGGGGGTGGGAGACCCAGTACTTC. This encodes CASSQAGGWETQYF. The chain combines TRBV7-2 with TRBJ2-5; D possibly corresponds to TRBD1 (7 bases). The germline V and J ends were trimmed by 5 bases and 5 bases, with 15 bases remaining between them. This CDR3 comprises 14 residues. CDR1 and CDR2 (germline): SGHTA, FQGNSA.